Following are 21 T cell receptor beta chains from one sample sequenced in a study of blood T cell repertoires in COVID-19. TCRdb's copy holds only in-frame clones and misses some; the assay was immunoSEQ multiplex PCR. The sample holds 85,000 to 100,000 clones, approximately 85% seen once. Sequencing was done on a sample of peripheral blood. The receptors derive from a woman at least 80 years old with active or convalescent COVID-19.

This clone was observed a few times. J is TRBJ2-3 and V is TRBV11-3; D remains unclear. Germline CDR1 is SGHNT and CDR2 is YENEEA. The CDR3 extends over 16 amino acids. The ends were cut back, 0 bases at V and 2 bases at J, with 12 bases in the middle. The CDR3 DNA reads TGTGCCAGCAGCTTAGATTCTCACCGACTCACAGATACGCAGTATTTT. This sequence encodes CASSLDSHRLTDTQYF.

The V and J genes are TRBV5-5 and TRBJ1-2; 7 bases fit TRBD1. This CDR3 has 14 amino acids. Germline CDR1 SGHKS, CDR2 YYEKEE (reference sequence). The V and J ends lost 4 bases and 1 base, in that order; junction bases with no gene match: 4. The CDR3 nucleotides are TGTGCCAGCAGCCGGACAGGAGATAACTATGGCTACACCTTC. Its protein is CASSRTGDNYGYTF.

The J gene is TRBJ2-7, the V gene TRBV9, with 10 bases lining up with TRBD2. V lost 2 bases to trimming and J lost 4 bases; unmatched junction nucleotides: 9. The CDR3 sequence is 16 residues long. Germline CDR1 and CDR2: SGDLS and YYNGEE. The CDR3: CASSVEPGTSVYEQYF. For the CDR3, the DNA is TGTGCCAGCAGCGTCGAACCCGGGACTAGCGTATACGAGCAGTACTTC.

This clone was seen a handful of times. V usage is TRBV18 and J usage is TRBJ1-4, with D possibly TRBD1 on 6 matching bases. CDR3 size: 13 residues. Trimming took off 5 bases at V and 8 bases at J, with 12 bases between the two ends. CDR1 is KGHSH and CDR2 is LQKENI in the germline V gene. The CDR3 loop reads CASSTQGSEKLFF. DNA for the CDR3: TGTGCCAGCTCAACTCAGGGGTCGGAAAAACTGTTTTTT.

The chain recombines TRBV5-8 with TRBJ2-2, with 10 bases identical to TRBD1. V shed 7 bases and J 6 bases; nucleotides not matched to a gene: 9. This CDR3 contains 15 residues. The germline V gene encodes CDR1 SGHTS and CDR2 YDEGEE. The CDR3 nucleotides read TGTGCCAGCCGGTCCGGGACAGGGGACGCCGGGGAGCTGTTTTTT. Translation gives CASRSGTGDAGELFF.

This clone is a singleton in its sample. The junction differs from germline at one of its ends, possibly a read error. The J gene is TRBJ2-1, the V gene TRBV5-1; D remains ambiguous. Germline-derived CDR1 and CDR2 are SGHRS and YFSETQ. The CDR3 runs to 16 residues. The CDR3 here is CASSLLTSGAYNEQFF. The CDR3, as DNA: TGTGCCAGCAGCTTGTTAACGAGTGGAGCCTACAATGAGCAGTTCTTC.

DNA of the CDR3: TGCGCCAGCAGCTTGGGCTTAGCGGGAGTTGCAGAGACCCAGTACTTC. Its protein product is CASSLGLAGVAETQYF. The V call is TRBV5-1, the J call TRBJ2-5; 9 positions match TRBD2. The CDR3 contains 16 residues. The ends lost 0 bases at V and 4 bases at J; junction bases unmatched: 7. Germline CDR1 is SGHRS and CDR2 is YFSETQ.

By share of the sample, this clone is medium-sized. Other DNA sequences from this sample encode an identical CDR3 as well. This chain links TRBV2 with TRBJ2-7; 13 nucleotides align to TRBD2. V lost 3 bases and J lost 3; bases outside the gene matches: 2. Germline CDR1 reads SNHLY; CDR2 reads FYNNEI. The CDR3 is made up of 15 amino acids. This CDR3 reads CASSETSGRRYEQYF. The CDR3 nucleotides read TGTGCCAGCAGTGAGACTAGCGGGAGGCGCTACGAGCAGTACTTC.

The gene calls are TRBV29-1 and TRBJ2-1, with 7 bases lining up with TRBD2. This CDR3 comprises 15 residues. In germline, CDR1 is SQVTM, CDR2 ANQGSEA. The J segment lost 0 bases and the V segment lost 6 bases, leaving 8 bases of the junction unmatched. The CDR3 reads CSVWGGGRSYNEQFF. The DNA of the CDR3 is TGCAGCGTATGGGGGGGAGGCCGCTCCTACAATGAGCAGTTCTTC.

This sequence joins TRBV7-8 and TRBJ2-6; no definite D call. CDR3 length: 15 residues. Germline-derived CDR1 and CDR2 are SGHVS and FQNEAQ. Trimming removed 4 bases at V and 0 bases at J, with 7 bases between. The CDR3 sequence: CASSSGSSGANVLTF. The CDR3 nucleotides are TGTGCCAGCAGCTCCGGGTCCTCTGGGGCCAACGTCCTGACTTTC.

This chain links TRBV2 with TRBJ2-1; the D gene is possibly TRBD1 (6 bases). The CDR3 totals 16 residues. V lost 7 bases, J lost 8 bases, and 24 bases lay in between. Germline V gives CDR1 SNHLY, CDR2 FYNNEI. This CDR3 reads CASTRLAGAPPDEQFF. The CDR3 DNA is TGTGCCAGCACTCGTTTGGCAGGGGCCCCCCCGGATGAGCAGTTCTTC.

This chain uses TRBV6-6 with TRBJ2-1; D perhaps matches TRBD2 (6 bases). Germline V lookup: CDR1 MNHNY, CDR2 SVGAGI (reference sequence). CDR3 size: 20 residues. V dropped 5 bases and J dropped 8 bases, with 34 bases sitting between them. CDR3 in amino acids: CASSPLRAGPMLSGIHEQFF. CDR3 coding DNA: TGTGCCAGCAGTCCCCTGCGAGCGGGCCCTATGCTTTCAGGCATCCATGAGCAGTTCTTC.

The rearrangement links TRBV5-4 to TRBJ2-7; 11 bases match TRBD1. This CDR3 spans 16 amino acids. V lost 0 bases to trimming and J lost 3 bases; unmatched junction nucleotides: 5. Germline V gene sequence: CDR1 SGHNT, CDR2 YYREEE (reference sequence). The CDR3 is CASSLVMGQGVYEQYF. The CDR3 DNA is TGTGCCAGCAGCTTGGTAATGGGACAGGGGGTCTACGAGCAGTACTTC.

This chain links TRBV28 with TRBJ2-4; TRBD2 might be the D (6 bases). The CDR3 covers 14 residues. Trimming left V 4 bases short and J 1 base short, with 8 bases between. Germline assignment: CDR1 MDHEN and CDR2 SYDVKM. CDR3: CASSSAGAKNIQYF. The CDR3 coding sequence is TGTGCCAGCAGTTCGGCGGGGGCCAAAAACATTCAGTACTTC.

J is TRBJ2-7 and V is TRBV27, with 7 bases aligning to TRBD1. Trimming cost V 3 bases and J 4 bases; bases outside gene matches: 9. This CDR3 region has 15 residues. Germline CDR1 reads MNHEY; CDR2 reads SMNVEV (reference sequence). DNA of the CDR3: TGTGCCAGCAGTTTCCCCGGGACAGCCTTTTACGAGCAGTACTTC. It is translated as CASSFPGTAFYEQYF.

The rearrangement joins TRBV6-1 to TRBJ2-6; D is ambiguous. Per germline, CDR1 MNHNS and CDR2 SASEGT. The V end lost 3 bases, the J end lost 0 bases, and 6 bases lay between the germline ends. This CDR3 has 15 amino acids. CDR3 sequence: CASSDFNSGANVLTF. The CDR3 nucleotides read TGTGCCAGCAGTGATTTTAACTCTGGGGCCAACGTCCTGACTTTC.

The J gene is TRBJ1-1, the V gene TRBV7-9; TRBD1 matches at 7 bases. The germline V gene encodes CDR1 SEHNR and CDR2 FQNEAQ (reference sequence). J gave up 11 bases and V 0 bases, and 9 bases lay outside the gene matches. This CDR3 is built from 14 residues. In nucleotides, the CDR3 is TGTGCCAGCAGCTTAGCGCCGACAGGGACGGTTGCTTTCTTT. Protein: CASSLAPTGTVAFF. Full variable domain (remainder filled in from reference TRBV7-9 and TRBJ1-1): DTGVSQNPRHKITKRGQNVTFRCDPISEHNRLYWYRQTLGQGPEFLTYFQNEAQLEKSRLLSDRFSAERPKGSFSTLEIQRTEQGDSAMYLCASSLAPTGTVAFFGQGTRLTVV.

The chain combines TRBV10-2 with TRBJ2-7, with a weak D call TRBD1 (6 bases). CDR1 is WSHSY and CDR2 is SAAADI in the germline V gene. CDR3 length equals 12 residues. Trimming took off 6 bases at V and 3 bases at J, with 9 bases between the two ends. CDR3 in amino acids: CASRGADYEQYF. CDR3 coding DNA: TGCGCCAGCAGGGGGGCGGACTACGAGCAGTACTTC.

The chain has TRBV28 and TRBJ1-5, with 10 bases aligning to TRBD1. Germline values: CDR1 MDHEN, CDR2 SYDVKM. This CDR3 comprises 17 residues. V lost 0 bases and J lost 4; bases outside the gene matches: 6. This CDR3 is CASSLWTGQGGNQPQHF. The CDR3 DNA follows: TGTGCCAGCAGTTTATGGACAGGACAGGGGGGAAATCAGCCCCAGCATTTT.

V is TRBV29-1 and J is TRBJ2-3, with 10 bases that match TRBD2. With 5 bases clipped from V and 5 bases from J, the junction kept 10 bases outside the gene matches. Germline lookup yields CDR1 SQVTM and CDR2 ANQGSEA. CDR3 size: 15 residues. CDR3 in amino acids: CSVSLSGRARDTQYF. CDR3 nucleotide sequence: TGCAGCGTTAGTTTGAGCGGGAGGGCCAGAGATACGCAGTATTTT.

This chain joins TRBV5-6 and TRBJ2-7; TRBD2 matches 9 bases. With 0 bases clipped from V and 2 bases from J, the junction kept 3 bases outside the gene matches. The CDR3 runs to 15 residues. CDR1 SGHDT and CDR2 YYEEEE come from the germline V gene. CDR3 sequence reads: CASSLAPSGAYEQYF. The DNA for the CDR3 is TGTGCCAGCAGCTTGGCACCTAGCGGGGCCTACGAGCAGTACTTC.